Listed below are T cell receptor beta chains from one sample, sequenced in a study of blood T cell repertoires in COVID-19. Produced via immunoSEQ multiplex PCR; TCRdb's table is partial and in-frame only. The sample shows about 15,000 clones, less than 80% of them seen only once. The sequenced material came from peripheral blood. The receptors originated from a man aged 70 or older with active or convalescent COVID-19. Each CDR3 is given with its conserved first and last residue. The D gene is left open where the match is weak. Clone sizes are given selectively: once, few, many, or a class where the clone is expanded.

clone_size d_call j_call v_call cdr3_length cdr3_aa cdr3_nt
- - TRBJ1-1 TRBV21-1 17 CASSKALKGQGNTEAFF TGTGCCAGCAGCAAAGCGCTAAAAGGGCAGGGCAACACTGAAGCTTTCTTT
- - TRBJ2-5 TRBV18 17 CASSPLGSGSFQETQYF TGTGCCAGCTCACCACTAGGTTCCGGGTCCTTTCAAGAGACCCAGTACTTC
- TRBD1 TRBJ1-1 TRBV28 14 CASCTGALNTEAFF TGTGCCAGCTGCACAGGGGCCCTGAACACTGAAGCTTTCTTT
- - TRBJ1-1 TRBV12-3/TRBV12-4 13 CASSQGQTTEAFF TGTGCCAGCAGTCAAGGACAGACAACTGAAGCTTTCTTT
- TRBD1 TRBJ1-2 TRBV7-2 13 CASSLQGVGGYTF TGTGCCAGCAGCCTACAGGGGGTAGGAGGCTACACCTTC
- - TRBJ2-6 TRBV7-8 17 CASSVPPRDSGANVLTF TGTGCCAGCAGCGTACCTCCACGGGACTCTGGGGCCAACGTCCTGACTTTC
- TRBD1 TRBJ2-7 TRBV5-8 13 CASRFRQGYEQYF TGTGCCAGCAGATTTCGACAGGGGTACGAGCAGTACTTC
- TRBD1 TRBJ2-5 TRBV6-5 14 CASRADRGRETQYF TGTGCCAGCAGGGCCGACAGGGGGCGAGAGACCCAGTACTTC
- - TRBJ1-3 TRBV6-5 15 CASSSHGTSGNTIYF TGTGCCAGCAGTAGCCACGGGACAAGTGGAAACACCATATATTTT
- - TRBJ1-3 TRBV6-1 14 CASSDPSSGNTIYF TGTGCCAGCAGTGATCCGAGCTCTGGAAACACCATATATTTT
- - TRBJ2-3 TRBV18 15 CASSRRGPSTDTQYF TGTGCCAGCTCACGAAGGGGCCCAAGCACAGATACGCAGTATTTT
- - TRBJ1-2 TRBV6-1 13 CASSEKGVRIYTF TGTGCCAGCAGTGAAAAAGGAGTCCGAATCTACACCTTC
- TRBD2 TRBJ2-1 TRBV29-1 14 CSVVSGGAGYEQFF TGCAGCGTTGTTAGCGGGGGGGCCGGGTATGAGCAGTTCTTC
once TRBD1 TRBJ2-6 TRBV6-5 16 CASSSRQGSGANVLTF TGTGCCAGCAGTTCCCGACAGGGCTCGGGGGCCAACGTCCTGACTTTC
- TRBD1 TRBJ1-5 TRBV5-8 14 CASSWDRDNQPQHF TGTGCCAGCAGCTGGGACAGGGACAATCAGCCCCAGCATTTT
- TRBD2 TRBJ2-1 TRBV5-6 18 CASSHGTTSGRIYNEQFF TGTGCCAGCAGCCACGGGACAACTAGCGGGAGGATATACAATGAGCAGTTCTTC
- - TRBJ1-1 TRBV2 13 CASSEGMNTEAFF TGTGCCAGCAGCGAGGGAATGAACACTGAAGCTTTCTTT
- - TRBJ2-6 TRBV29-1 14 CSVLRQSGANVLTF TGCAGCGTCCTACGACAGTCTGGGGCCAACGTCCTGACTTTC
medium-sized - TRBJ2-5 TRBV4-3 15 CASSQSISPQETQYF TGCGCCAGCAGCCAATCTATCTCCCCCCAAGAGACCCAGTACTTC
few TRBD1 TRBJ2-7 TRBV5-4 16 CASSDPQGSVSYEQYF TGTGCCAGCAGCGATCCACAGGGGAGCGTTAGCTACGAGCAGTACTTC
few - TRBJ1-6 TRBV27 16 CASSRSGTYGDSPLHF TGTGCCAGCAGTCGGAGCGGGACGTATGGCGATTCACCCCTCCACTTT
few TRBD1 TRBJ2-1 TRBV28 15 CASSLSGTGNNEQFF TGTGCCAGCAGTTTATCCGGGACAGGGAATAATGAGCAGTTCTTC
- TRBD2 TRBJ2-7 TRBV5-1 13 CASSGGLVNEQYF TGCGCCAGCAGCGGGGGACTAGTGAACGAGCAGTACTTC
- TRBD1 TRBJ1-5 TRBV19 15 CASSTAGDRNQPQHF TGTGCCAGTAGTACAGCAGGGGACAGGAATCAGCCCCAGCATTTT
- - TRBJ2-5 TRBV28 13 CASSWGIRETQYF TGTGCCAGCAGTTGGGGCATTCGAGAGACCCAGTACTTC
- TRBD1 TRBJ2-2 TRBV5-8 15 CASSLFQGATGELFF TGTGCCAGCAGCTTGTTTCAGGGGGCAACCGGGGAGCTGTTTTTT
once TRBD2 TRBJ2-2 TRBV9 21 CASSVEGLAGVRLISSGELFF TGTGCCAGCAGCGTAGAAGGACTAGCGGGGGTTAGACTCATCTCGTCCGGGGAGCTGTTTTTT
- TRBD1 TRBJ2-5 TRBV20-1 15 CSAIESGTARETQYF TGCAGTGCTATTGAGTCGGGGACAGCAAGAGAAACCCAGTACTTC
- TRBD2 TRBJ2-3 TRBV7-2 19 CASSFTPSGGAPSTDTQYF TGTGCCAGCAGCTTTACCCCCAGCGGGGGGGCCCCTAGCACAGATACGCAGTATTTT
- - TRBJ2-1 TRBV29-1 11 CSGYGYNEQFF TGCAGCGGGTACGGGTACAATGAGCAGTTCTTC
- - TRBJ1-5 TRBV28 13 CASLAGLYQPQHF TGTGCCAGTTTGGCGGGTTTGTACCAGCCCCAGCATTTT
- TRBD2 TRBJ2-1 TRBV6-2/TRBV6-3 17 CASSSPQLAGGRNEQFF TGTGCCAGCAGTTCCCCCCAGCTAGCGGGGGGGCGGAATGAGCAGTTCTTC
- - TRBJ1-6 TRBV3-1/TRBV3-2 15 CASSQVGSENSPLHF TGTGCCAGCAGCCAAGTAGGTAGCGAAAATTCACCCCTCCACTTT
- - TRBJ2-7 TRBV28 15 CASSPTRGVAYEQYF TGTGCCAGCAGTCCGACTCGCGGGGTAGCCTACGAGCAGTACTTC
- - TRBJ2-1 TRBV7-2 13 CASSRPGGYEQFF TGTGCCAGCAGCCGCCCAGGAGGGTATGAGCAGTTCTTC
- TRBD2 TRBJ2-4 TRBV27 17 CASSSRLAGGPENIQYF TGTGCCAGCAGTTCCCGCCTAGCGGGAGGGCCGGAAAACATTCAGTACTTC
- - TRBJ2-2 TRBV28 14 CASSPQSATGELFF TGTGCCAGCAGTCCCCAATCAGCGACCGGGGAGCTGTTTTTT
- TRBD1 TRBJ1-2 TRBV11-2 15 CASSLLTGGADGYTF TGTGCCAGCAGCTTACTAACAGGGGGCGCGGATGGCTACACCTTC
- - TRBJ2-2 TRBV5-1 14 CASSSTANKGELFF TGCGCCAGCAGCTCTACAGCTAATAAAGGGGAGCTGTTTTTT
- TRBD1 TRBJ1-6 TRBV7-6 17 CASSLRLGGQGTSPLHF TGTGCCAGCAGCTTAAGGCTCGGGGGACAGGGGACATCCCCCCTCCACTTT
- - TRBJ1-2 TRBV11-2 13 CASSPQRDYGYTF TGTGCCAGCAGCCCCCAACGAGACTATGGCTACACCTTC
- TRBD1 TRBJ1-2 TRBV4-1 14 CASSQEGQNYGYTF TGCGCCAGCAGCCAAGAGGGACAGAACTATGGCTACACCTTC
- TRBD2 TRBJ2-1 TRBV7-3 16 CASSGGGNSGRNEQFF TGTGCCAGCAGCGGGGGAGGGAATAGCGGGAGGAACGAGCAGTTCTTC
- - TRBJ2-6 TRBV7-9 19 CASSAGTLGFVSGANVLTF TGTGCCAGCAGCGCGGGGACTTTAGGGTTTGTCTCTGGGGCCAACGTCCTGACTTTC
- TRBD2 TRBJ2-1 TRBV7-9 15 CASSLVSGIRHEQFF TGTGCCAGCAGCTTAGTTAGCGGGATCCGCCATGAGCAGTTCTTC
- TRBD1 TRBJ2-2 TRBV5-1 15 CASSLGTGGTGELFF TGCGCCAGCAGCTTAGGGACAGGGGGAACCGGGGAGCTGTTTTTT
- TRBD2 TRBJ2-5 TRBV3-1/TRBV3-2 19 CASSQARGLAGGSQETQYF TGTGCCAGCAGCCAAGCAAGGGGACTAGCGGGGGGTAGCCAAGAGACCCAGTACTTC
- TRBD2 TRBJ2-7 TRBV7-2 14 CASSPGLASYEQYF TGTGCCAGCAGCCCAGGACTAGCCAGCTACGAGCAGTACTTC
- - TRBJ1-2 TRBV27 13 CASSLQGSYGYTF TGTGCCAGCAGTTTGCAGGGGTCCTATGGCTACACCTTC
once TRBD2 TRBJ2-1 TRBV7-2 16 CASSPRGSGGRNEQFF TGTGCCAGCAGCCCTAGGGGAAGCGGGGGACGCAATGAGCAGTTCTTC
- - TRBJ1-2 TRBV28 16 CASSPPGRALPGSYTF TGTGCCAGCAGTCCCCCCGGAAGAGCCCTACCGGGGAGCTACACCTTC
- - TRBJ1-5 TRBV7-2 17 CASSLYSGGYSNQPQHF TGTGCCAGCAGCCTGTACTCCGGGGGATATAGCAATCAGCCCCAGCATTTT